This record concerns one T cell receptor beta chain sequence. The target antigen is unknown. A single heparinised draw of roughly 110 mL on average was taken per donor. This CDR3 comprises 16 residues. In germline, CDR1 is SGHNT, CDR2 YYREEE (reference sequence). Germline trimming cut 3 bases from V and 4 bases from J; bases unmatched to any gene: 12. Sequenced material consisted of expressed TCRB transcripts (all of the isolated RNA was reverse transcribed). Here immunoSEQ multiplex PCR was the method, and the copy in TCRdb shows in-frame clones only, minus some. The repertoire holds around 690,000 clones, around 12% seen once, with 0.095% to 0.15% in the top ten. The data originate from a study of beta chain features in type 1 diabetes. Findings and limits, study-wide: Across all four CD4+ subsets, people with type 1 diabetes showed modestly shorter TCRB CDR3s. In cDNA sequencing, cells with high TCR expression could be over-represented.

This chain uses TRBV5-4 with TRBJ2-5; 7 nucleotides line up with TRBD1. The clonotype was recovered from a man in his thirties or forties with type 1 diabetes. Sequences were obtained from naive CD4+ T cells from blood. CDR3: CASSSSKWTGIETQYF. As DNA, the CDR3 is TGTGCCAGCAGCTCAAGCAAGTGGACAGGAATAGAGACCCAGTACTTC.